The 32 T cell receptor beta chains listed next were all sequenced from one sample in a study of T cells in Graves' hyperthyroidism and ophthalmopathy. What was amplified from RNA transcripts were TCR beta CDR3 regions. Using the HTBI primer set, a first-round RT-PCR was run on the TCR CDR3. TCRdb passed the multiplex PCR reads through MiXCR, listing each CDR3 protein once. The table shows hundreds of thousands of distinct CDR3 sequences, with 20% occurring only once. Specimen: blood. All receptors come from a middle-aged man with Graves' ophthalmopathy.

This clonotype was seen ten or more times. V and J are TRBV7-9 and TRBJ2-1; D assignment may be TRBD1 or TRBD2 (5 bases each). Germline V gene lookup returns CDR1 SEHNR and CDR2 FQNEAQ (reference sequence). The V end lost 3 bases, the J end lost 7 bases, and 13 bases lay between the germline ends. There are 14 residues in the CDR3. The CDR3 bases are TGTGCCAGCAGCTTCTCGGCGAGGGGAAATGAGCAGTTCTTC. It codes for CASSFSARGNEQFF.

The chain has TRBV7-3 and TRBJ1-2; unclear D gene. Germline CDR1 reads SGHTA; CDR2 reads FQGTGA. V was clipped by 5 bases and J by 4 bases, with 14 bases between them. The CDR3 consists of 14 residues. CDR3 residues: CASSPDPTSYGYTF. Written as DNA, the CDR3 is TGTGCCAGCAGCCCGGACCCGACGAGCTATGGCTACACCTTC.

This clonotype was seen more than once but under ten times. The chain couples TRBV4-2 to TRBJ2-3, with 10 bases fitting TRBD2. CDR3 length equals 16 residues. The V and J ends lost 4 bases and 5 bases, in that order; junction bases with no gene match: 9. Germline CDR1 is LGHNA and CDR2 is YNFKEQ. CDR3 residues: CASSRSPSGGGDTQYF. CDR3 nucleotides: TGTGCCAGCAGCCGCAGTCCTAGCGGGGGAGGAGATACGCAGTATTTT.

This clonotype was counted between two and nine times. This chain joins TRBV19 and TRBJ1-1; the match to TRBD1 covers 7 bases. CDR3 size: 15 residues. Germline V CDR1 and CDR2: LNHDA, SQIVND (reference sequence). Germline trimming cut 6 bases from V and 2 bases from J; bases unmatched to any gene: 9. In nucleotides, the CDR3 is TGTGCCAGTAGACCACAGGGGAGAAGAAACACTGAAGCTTTCTTT. Translated, it gives CASRPQGRRNTEAFF.

The genes are TRBV7-9 and TRBJ2-7; TRBD2 aligns across 13 bases. CDR1 and CDR2 from the germline V gene are SEHNR and FQNEAQ (reference sequence). This CDR3 is built from 15 residues. With V trimmed by 5 bases and J by 3 bases, 4 bases remained unmatched. CDR3 in DNA: TGTGCCAGCAGCCGGACTAGCGGGGGCGACTACGAGCAGTACTTC. Translation gives CASSRTSGGDYEQYF.

This clonotype was seen repeatedly, ten times or more. This rearrangement joins TRBV20-1 to TRBJ2-5, with a weak D call TRBD1 (6 bases). CDR1 is DFQATT, CDR2 SNEGSKA, per germline (reference sequence). This CDR3 spans 14 amino acids. Trimming stripped 6 bases from V and 2 bases from J, with 16 bases between. CDR3 bases: TGCAGTGCCCATCCCGGGACATTGCAAGAGACCCAGTACTTC. Translating gives CSAHPGTLQETQYF.

The chain carries TRBV20-1 and TRBJ2-7; 8 bases agree with TRBD1. The V and J ends lost 4 bases and 6 bases, in that order; junction bases with no gene match: 11. This CDR3 spans 14 amino acids. Germline-derived CDR1 and CDR2 are DFQATT and SNEGSKA (reference sequence). The CDR3 here is CSANRQGKALEQYF. In DNA, the CDR3 is TGCAGTGCTAACAGACAGGGGAAGGCCCTCGAGCAGTACTTC.

This clonotype was picked up a small number of times. The chain has TRBV30 and TRBJ2-7; 10 nucleotides line up with TRBD1. This CDR3 has 15 amino acids. CDR1 and CDR2 (germline): GTSNPN, SVGIG (reference sequence). V shed 2 bases and J 9 bases; nucleotides not matched to a gene: 13. DNA for the CDR3: TGTGCCTGGAGTCGCCCAGGGACAGGGGACTTCGGGCAGTACTTC. This sequence encodes CAWSRPGTGDFGQYF.

This clonotype has ten or more counts. This chain uses TRBV7-2 with TRBJ2-3; either TRBD1 or TRBD2 may supply D (7 bases each). The CDR3 length is 13 residues. With 8 bases removed from V and 4 bases from J, the gap between germline ends came to 13 bases. Germline-derived CDR1 and CDR2 are SGHTA and FQGNSA. This CDR3 reads CASAPGGADTQYF. The CDR3, as DNA: TGTGCCAGCGCGCCAGGGGGGGCAGATACGCAGTATTTT.

Many counts were recorded for this clonotype. The chain carries TRBV30 and TRBJ2-7, with D hard to call. The CDR3 extends over 13 amino acids. Germline V gene sequence: CDR1 GTSNPN, CDR2 SVGIG (reference sequence). The germline V and J ends were trimmed by 2 bases and 0 bases, with 8 bases remaining between them. The CDR3 nucleotides read TGTGCCTGGAGTATAGTTAACTCCTACGAGCAGTACTTC. It encodes CAWSIVNSYEQYF.

CDR3 residues: CASMPLSGGLTGELFF. Here the CDR3 DNA reads TGTGCCAGTATGCCCCTGTCTGGAGGGCTAACCGGGGAGCTGTTTTTT. The chain recombines TRBV19 with TRBJ2-2; TRBD2 might be the D (6 bases). CDR1 is LNHDA and CDR2 is SQIVND in the germline V gene (reference sequence). Trimming cost V 7 bases and J 5 bases, with 20 bases left between them. CDR3 length: 16 residues. The full variable domain, its missing parts supplied by reference TRBV19 and TRBJ2-2, is DGGITQSPKYLFRKEGQNVTLSCEQNLNHDAMYWYRQDPGQGLRLIYYSQIVNDFQKGDIAEGYSVSREKKESFPLTVTSAQKNPTAFYLCASMPLSGGLTGELFFGEGSRLTVL.

This clonotype was picked up many times. The gene calls are TRBV13 and TRBJ2-7; the D gene is possibly TRBD1 (6 bases). Between the trimmed V and J ends, which lost 5 bases and 3 bases, there was a span of 14 bases. Germline CDR1 and CDR2: PRHDT and FYEKMQ (reference sequence). CDR3 length equals 14 residues. The CDR3 region has the DNA TGTGCCAGCAGCCCCCCGACAGGAAACTACGAGCAGTACTTC. Its protein product is CASSPPTGNYEQYF.

At least ten counts were recorded for this clonotype. The rearrangement uses TRBV5-1 and TRBJ1-2, with D possibly TRBD1 on 6 matching bases. CDR3 length: 17 amino acids. Between the trimmed V and J ends, which lost 4 bases and 0 bases, there was a span of 19 bases. The V gene's germline CDR1 is SGHRS and CDR2 YFSETQ. The CDR3 DNA is TGCGCCAGCAGCCAGACAGGCGGAGCCCATACTAACTATGGCTACACCTTC. Amino acids: CASSQTGGAHTNYGYTF.

The CDR3 nucleotides are TGTGCCAGCACAGGGACTAGCGTTCACACCGGGGAGCTGTTTTTT. Translated, it gives CASTGTSVHTGELFF. The chain employs TRBV28 and TRBJ2-2; 10 bases are shared with TRBD2. The CDR3 contains 15 residues. Germline CDR1 reads MDHEN; CDR2 reads SYDVKM. Germline trimming cut 7 bases from V and 3 bases from J; bases unmatched to any gene: 5.

The chain carries TRBV28 and TRBJ2-7; D assignment may be TRBD1 or TRBD2 (5 bases each). Deletions cut 6 bases from V and 2 bases from J, with 17 bases between. From germline, CDR1 is MDHEN and CDR2 SYDVKM. The length of the CDR3 is 15 residues. The CDR3 sequence is CASSWEWGVAYEQYF. The CDR3 DNA is TGTGCCAGCAGCTGGGAGTGGGGCGTCGCCTACGAGCAGTACTTC.

The gene calls are TRBV19 and TRBJ2-7, with 7 bases fitting TRBD2. Germline loops: CDR1 LNHDA, CDR2 SQIVND (reference sequence). This CDR3 has 11 residues. The V gene end was trimmed by 7 bases and the J gene end by 7 bases; junction bases not matched to a gene: 4. CDR3 residues: CASTDSGEQYF. The CDR3 DNA reads TGTGCCAGTACCGATAGCGGGGAGCAGTACTTC. Complete variable domain (other parts from reference TRBV19 and TRBJ2-7): DGGITQSPKYLFRKEGQNVTLSCEQNLNHDAMYWYRQDPGQGLRLIYYSQIVNDFQKGDIAEGYSVSREKKESFPLTVTSAQKNPTAFYLCASTDSGEQYFGPGTRLTVT.

The J gene is TRBJ1-1, the V gene TRBV5-6; D is perhaps TRBD1 (6 bases). Per the germline V gene, CDR1 is SGHDT and CDR2 is YYEEEE. The V end was cut by 4 bases, the J end by 1 base, with 17 bases between. CDR3 size: 16 residues. CDR3 loop: CASSPGGRVGNTEAFF. As DNA, the CDR3 is TGTGCCAGCAGCCCGGGGGGCAGGGTAGGGAACACTGAAGCTTTCTTT.

The sample holds a few counts of this clonotype. The J gene is TRBJ1-5, the V gene TRBV28; D gene uncertain. V was clipped by 7 bases and J by 0 bases, with 10 bases between them. This CDR3 spans 14 amino acids. The germline CDR1 and CDR2 sequences are MDHEN and SYDVKM. The chain's CDR3 is CASNLGNSNQPQHF. In DNA form, the CDR3 reads TGTGCCAGCAACCTCGGAAATAGCAATCAGCCCCAGCATTTT.

V usage is TRBV6-5 and J usage is TRBJ1-5; 9 nucleotides match TRBD1. CDR3 length: 15 residues. V shed 2 bases and J 11 bases; nucleotides not matched to a gene: 10. Germline V gene data show CDR1 as MNHEY and CDR2 as SVGAGI. CDR3 sequence (DNA): TGTGCCAGCAGTTACGGGACAGGGATCGTCTTGGCCCAGCATTTT. It codes for CASSYGTGIVLAQHF.

This clonotype was picked up a small number of times. The chain is built from TRBV5-1 and TRBJ1-1, with 11 bases aligning to TRBD1. The CDR3 sequence is 14 residues long. V shed 3 bases and J 6 bases; nucleotides not matched to a gene: 4. In germline, CDR1 is SGHRS, CDR2 YFSETQ. The CDR3: CASSSGTGGSEAFF. CDR3 nucleotides: TGCGCCAGCAGCTCCGGGACAGGGGGTTCTGAAGCTTTCTTT.

The chain is built from TRBV15 and TRBJ2-1; weak D call: TRBD1 (6 bases). The CDR3 covers 15 residues. Trimming stripped 8 bases from V and 7 bases from J, with 21 bases between. Germline CDR1 LNHNV, CDR2 YYDKDF (reference sequence). The CDR3 DNA reads TGTGCCACCGGGGGCGGGTCAGGAGGTGGGAATGAGCAGTTCTTC. Translating gives CATGGGSGGGNEQFF.

This clonotype was seen a few times. This may come from a read error, since a much larger clone is one base off. The chain links TRBV28 to TRBJ2-7; D gene unclear. Trimming took off 10 bases at V and 6 bases at J, with 13 bases between the two ends. Germline CDR1 reads MDHEN; CDR2 reads SYDVKM. This CDR3 is 11 amino acids long. This CDR3 is CATLNLCEQYF. CDR3 nucleotides: TGTGCCACACTTAACCTCTGCGAGCAGTACTTC.

V gene TRBV19 combines with J gene TRBJ1-3; no clear D. The CDR3 is made up of 16 amino acids. Germline V lookup: CDR1 LNHDA, CDR2 SQIVND (reference sequence). The germline V and J ends were trimmed by 2 bases and 0 bases, with 11 bases remaining between them. In DNA, the CDR3 is TGTGCCAGTAGTATATATGAAGTCCCCTCTGGAAACACCATATATTTT. Its protein product is CASSIYEVPSGNTIYF. Complete variable domain (other parts from reference TRBV19 and TRBJ1-3): DGGITQSPKYLFRKEGQNVTLSCEQNLNHDAMYWYRQDPGQGLRLIYYSQIVNDFQKGDIAEGYSVSREKKESFPLTVTSAQKNPTAFYLCASSIYEVPSGNTIYFGEGSWLTVV.

This clonotype was picked up a small number of times. At one boundary the junction diverges from the germline segment, which might be a read error. The chain links TRBV7-2 to TRBJ2-5; unclear D gene. The CDR3 consists of 12 residues. Germline V CDR1 and CDR2: SGHTA, FQGNSA. CDR3 nucleotides: TGTGCCAGCGGCTTAGGTCGGGAGACCCAGTACTTC. It translates to CASGLGRETQYF.

This clonotype was counted between two and nine times. The rearrangement uses TRBV7-2 and TRBJ1-2; perhaps TRBD1 as D (5 bases). CDR1 is SGHTA and CDR2 is FQGNSA in the germline V gene. Between the trimmed V and J ends, which lost 5 bases and 0 bases, there was a span of 10 bases. The length of the CDR3 is 14 residues. The CDR3 sequence is CASSARGANYGYTF. CDR3 in DNA: TGTGCCAGCAGCGCGAGGGGAGCTAACTATGGCTACACCTTC.

The table lists this clonotype with many counts. This clone may be a read error of a much larger clone one base away. In DNA form, the CDR3 reads TGTGCCAGCAGCCAAGAGAACACTGAAGCTTTCTTT. Protein product: CASSQENTEAFF. The chain employs TRBV3-1 and TRBJ1-1, with no clear D. The CDR3 has 12 amino acids. Trimming cost V 0 bases and J 1 base, with 0 bases left between them. Germline lookup yields CDR1 LGHDT and CDR2 YNNKEL (reference sequence).

A few counts support this clonotype. This chain links TRBV19 with TRBJ2-7, with D perhaps given as TRBD1 or TRBD2 (5 bases each). Trimming took off 4 bases at V and 4 bases at J, with 14 bases between the two ends. The CDR3 length is 14 residues. Germline CDR1 is LNHDA and CDR2 is SQIVND (reference sequence). Written as DNA, the CDR3 is TGTGCCAGTAGTACCGGGACCCAACTTTACGAGCAGTACTTC. Its protein is CASSTGTQLYEQYF.

There are many counts of this clonotype. The rearrangement links TRBV30 to TRBJ2-2; D possibly corresponds to TRBD1 (6 bases). This CDR3 has 15 residues. Germline V gene lookup returns CDR1 GTSNPN and CDR2 SVGIG (reference sequence). Trimming left V 0 bases short and J 1 base short, with 9 bases between. CDR3 region: CAWSVIQGNTGELFF. The CDR3 DNA reads TGTGCCTGGAGTGTAATACAGGGGAACACCGGGGAGCTGTTTTTT.

V gene TRBV4-1 combines with J gene TRBJ2-7, with 8 positions matching TRBD1. V was clipped by 1 base and J by 3 bases; unmatched bases: 5. Germline assignment: CDR1 MGHRA and CDR2 YSYEKL. The CDR3 covers 15 residues. The CDR3 nucleotides read TGCGCCAGCAGCCAAGGACAGGGGACCTTCTACGAGCAGTACTTC. Protein: CASSQGQGTFYEQYF.

This chain joins TRBV12-3 or TRBV12-4 and TRBJ2-3; 11 nucleotides align to TRBD1. This CDR3 has 18 residues. The V segment lost 6 bases and the J segment 3 bases; nucleotides outside the gene matches: 14. The chain's CDR3 is CASRAHGTGGGRTDTQYF. CDR3 nucleotides: TGTGCCAGCAGGGCACACGGGACAGGGGGGGGCAGAACAGATACGCAGTATTTT.

This chain joins TRBV28 and TRBJ2-1; 10 bases fit TRBD2. CDR1 MDHEN and CDR2 SYDVKM come from the germline V gene. The CDR3 sequence is 13 residues long. Germline trimming cut 4 bases from V and 15 bases from J; bases unmatched to any gene: 9. This CDR3 is CASSSASGTSVFF. The CDR3 coding sequence is TGTGCCAGCAGTTCTGCATCCGGGACTAGCGTGTTCTTC.

A few counts support this clonotype. The V and J genes are TRBV5-4 and TRBJ2-3; TRBD1 is a possible D gene (5 bases). Germline CDR1 reads SGHNT; CDR2 reads YYREEE (reference sequence). V gave up 4 bases and J gave up 1 base, with 10 bases separating them. This CDR3 has 14 amino acids. In nucleotides, the CDR3 is TGTGCCAGCAGCGATCCGACAGGCACAGATACGCAGTATTTT. As protein: CASSDPTGTDTQYF. Filled out from reference TRBV5-4 and TRBJ2-3, the complete variable domain reads ETGVTQSPTHLIKTRGQQVTLRCSSQSGHNTVSWYQQALGQGPQFIFQYYREEENGRGNFPPRFSGLQFPNYSSELNVNALELDDSALYLCASSDPTGTDTQYFGPGTRLTVL.